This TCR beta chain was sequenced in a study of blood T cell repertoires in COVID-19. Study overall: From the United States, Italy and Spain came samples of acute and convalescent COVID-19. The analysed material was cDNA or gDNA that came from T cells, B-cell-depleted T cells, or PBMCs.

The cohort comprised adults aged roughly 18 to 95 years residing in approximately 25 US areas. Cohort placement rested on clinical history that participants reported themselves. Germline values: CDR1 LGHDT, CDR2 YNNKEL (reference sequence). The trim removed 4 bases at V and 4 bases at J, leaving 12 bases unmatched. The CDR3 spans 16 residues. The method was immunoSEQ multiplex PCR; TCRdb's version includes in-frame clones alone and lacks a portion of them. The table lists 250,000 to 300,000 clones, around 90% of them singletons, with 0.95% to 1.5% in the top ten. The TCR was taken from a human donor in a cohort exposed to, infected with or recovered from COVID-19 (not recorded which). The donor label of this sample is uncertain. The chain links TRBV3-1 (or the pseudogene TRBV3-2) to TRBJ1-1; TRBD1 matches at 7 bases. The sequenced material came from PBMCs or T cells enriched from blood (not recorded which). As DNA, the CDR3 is TGTGCCAGCAGCCGGAGAGGCAGGGGGGCGCTCACTGAAGCTTTCTTT. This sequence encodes CASSRRGRGALTEAFF.